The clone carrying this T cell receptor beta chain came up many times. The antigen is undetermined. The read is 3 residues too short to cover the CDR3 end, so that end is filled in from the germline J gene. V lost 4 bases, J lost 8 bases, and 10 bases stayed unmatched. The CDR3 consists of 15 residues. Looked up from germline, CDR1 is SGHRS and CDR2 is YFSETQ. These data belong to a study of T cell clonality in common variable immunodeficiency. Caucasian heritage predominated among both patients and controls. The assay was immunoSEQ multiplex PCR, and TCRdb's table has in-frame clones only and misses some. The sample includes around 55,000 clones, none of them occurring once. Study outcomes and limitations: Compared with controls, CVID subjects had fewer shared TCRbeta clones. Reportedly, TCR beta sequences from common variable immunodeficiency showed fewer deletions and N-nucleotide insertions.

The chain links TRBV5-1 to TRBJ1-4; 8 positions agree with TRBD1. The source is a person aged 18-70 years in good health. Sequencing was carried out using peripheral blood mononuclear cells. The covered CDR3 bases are TGCGCCAGCAGCCACGGTGGGACAGGCGGGGAAAAA. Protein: CASSHGGTGGEK. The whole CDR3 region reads CASSHGGTGGEKLFF.